This T cell receptor beta chain was sequenced in a study of cytomegalovirus exposure and HLA in healthy donors. Study outcomes and limitations: In a later analysis, an Asian-associated ancestry cluster reportedly showed fewer N-insertions than the roughly 690-donor mean. Immune exposure data for these donors was limited to CMV serostatus. A missense variant in DCLRE1C was later tied to TCR beta V- and J-gene trimming. Prior analysis indicated that the majority of TCR beta V segments exhibited productivity approximately 90% or approximately 30% of the time.

Notes on this clone: Its cognate antigen is unknown.

A multiplex PCR was run with 60 Vbeta primers and 13 Jbeta primers. Libraries were prepared by immunoSEQ multiplex PCR; TCRdb keeps only in-frame clonotypes and omits some of them. The sample shows about 90,000 clones, roughly 60% of them seen only once. Germline V CDR1 and CDR2: SQVTM, ANQGSEA. The CDR3 loop spans 15 amino acids. V trimming: 6 bases; J trimming: 6 bases; junction bases outside the gene matches: 14. Sequencing was performed on PBMCs. The sequence derives from a woman in her forties or fifties in good health and CMV-seropositive. V and J are TRBV29-1 and TRBJ2-1, with 7 bases identical to TRBD1. CDR3 sequence reads: CSVTLQGYVANEQFF. CDR3 sequence (DNA): TGCAGCGTGACCCTACAGGGGTATGTCGCCAATGAGCAGTTCTTC.